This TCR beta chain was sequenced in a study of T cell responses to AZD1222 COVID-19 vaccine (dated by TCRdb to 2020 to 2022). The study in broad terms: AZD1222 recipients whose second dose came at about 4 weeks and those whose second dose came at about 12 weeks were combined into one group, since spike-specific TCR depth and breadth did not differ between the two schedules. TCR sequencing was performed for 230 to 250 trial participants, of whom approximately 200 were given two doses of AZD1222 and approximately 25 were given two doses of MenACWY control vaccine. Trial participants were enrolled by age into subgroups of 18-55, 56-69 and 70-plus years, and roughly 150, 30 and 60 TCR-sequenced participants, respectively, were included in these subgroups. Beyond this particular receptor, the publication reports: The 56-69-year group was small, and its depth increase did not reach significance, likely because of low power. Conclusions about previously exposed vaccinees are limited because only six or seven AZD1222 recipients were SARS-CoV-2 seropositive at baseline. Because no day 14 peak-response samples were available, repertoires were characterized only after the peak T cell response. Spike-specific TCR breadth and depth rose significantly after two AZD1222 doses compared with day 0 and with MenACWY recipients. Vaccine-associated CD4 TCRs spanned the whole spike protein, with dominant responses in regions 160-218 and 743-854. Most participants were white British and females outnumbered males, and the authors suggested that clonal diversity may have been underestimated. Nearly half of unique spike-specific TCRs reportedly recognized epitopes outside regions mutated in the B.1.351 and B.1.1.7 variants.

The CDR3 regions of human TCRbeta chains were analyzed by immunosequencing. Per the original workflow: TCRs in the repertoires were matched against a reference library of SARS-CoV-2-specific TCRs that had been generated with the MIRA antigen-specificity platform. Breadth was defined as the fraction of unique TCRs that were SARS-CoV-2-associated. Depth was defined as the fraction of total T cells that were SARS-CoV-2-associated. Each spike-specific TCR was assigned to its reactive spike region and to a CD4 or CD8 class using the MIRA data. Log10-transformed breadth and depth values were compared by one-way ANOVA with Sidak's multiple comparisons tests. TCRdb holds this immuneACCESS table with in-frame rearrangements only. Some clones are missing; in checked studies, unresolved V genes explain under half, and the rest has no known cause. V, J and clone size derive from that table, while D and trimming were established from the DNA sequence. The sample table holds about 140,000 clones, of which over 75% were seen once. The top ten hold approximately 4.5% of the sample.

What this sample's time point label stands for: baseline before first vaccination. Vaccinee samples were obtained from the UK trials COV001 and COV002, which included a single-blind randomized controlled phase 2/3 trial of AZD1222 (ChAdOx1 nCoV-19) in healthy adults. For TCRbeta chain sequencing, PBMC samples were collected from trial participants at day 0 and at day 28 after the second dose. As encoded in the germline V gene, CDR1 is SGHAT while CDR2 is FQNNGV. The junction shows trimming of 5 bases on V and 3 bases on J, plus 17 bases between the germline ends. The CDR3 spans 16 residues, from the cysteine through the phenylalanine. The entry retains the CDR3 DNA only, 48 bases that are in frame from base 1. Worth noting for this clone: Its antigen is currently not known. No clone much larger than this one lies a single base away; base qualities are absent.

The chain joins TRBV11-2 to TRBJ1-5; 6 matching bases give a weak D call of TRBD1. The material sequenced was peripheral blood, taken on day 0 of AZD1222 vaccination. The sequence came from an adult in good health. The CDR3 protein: CASSPLGGGNNQPQHF. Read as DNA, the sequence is TGTGCCAGCAGCCCATTGGGGGGGGGCAACAATCAGCCCCAGCATTTT.